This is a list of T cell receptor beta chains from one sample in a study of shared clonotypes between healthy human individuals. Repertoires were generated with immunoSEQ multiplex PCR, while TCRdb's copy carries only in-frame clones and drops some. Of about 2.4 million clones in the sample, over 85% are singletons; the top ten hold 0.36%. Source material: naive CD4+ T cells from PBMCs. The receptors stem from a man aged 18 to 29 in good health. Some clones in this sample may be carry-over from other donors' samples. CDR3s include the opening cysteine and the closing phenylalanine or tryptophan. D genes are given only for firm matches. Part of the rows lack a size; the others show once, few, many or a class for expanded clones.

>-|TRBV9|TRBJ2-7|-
CASTVDLGPYEQYF
TGTGCCAGCACCGTGGACCTAGGACCCTACGAGCAGTACTTC
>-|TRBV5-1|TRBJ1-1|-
CASSLLTKSGTEAFF
TGCGCCAGCAGCTTGCTGACAAAATCGGGCACTGAAGCTTTCTTT
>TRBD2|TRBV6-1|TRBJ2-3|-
CASSESGSGTDTQYF
TGTGCCAGCAGTGAAAGCGGGAGCGGCACAGATACGCAGTATTTT
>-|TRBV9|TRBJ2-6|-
CASSVRGSGANVLTF
TGTGCCAGCAGCGTACGGGGCTCTGGGGCCAACGTCCTGACTTTC
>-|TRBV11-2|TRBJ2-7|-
CASSLTTFSGEQYF
TGTGCCAGCAGCTTAACTACATTTTCCGGCGAGCAGTACTTC
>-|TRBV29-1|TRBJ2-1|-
CSAPRTSGEFNEQFF
TGCAGCGCACCGAGGACCTCAGGGGAATTTAATGAGCAGTTCTTC
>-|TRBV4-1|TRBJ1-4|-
CASSPRGVSEKLFF
TGCGCCAGCAGCCCCCGGGGGGTTTCTGAAAAACTGTTTTTT
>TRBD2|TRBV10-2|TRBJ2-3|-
CASGSRPGLADTDTQYF
TGCGCCAGCGGATCGAGACCGGGACTAGCGGACACAGATACGCAGTATTTT
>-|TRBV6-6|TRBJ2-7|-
CASSPLAQFHEQYF
TGTGCCAGCAGCCCACTAGCTCAATTTCACGAGCAGTACTTC
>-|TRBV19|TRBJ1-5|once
CASSSPPGAGFNQPQHF
TGTGCCAGTAGTAGCCCCCCGGGGGCAGGGTTCAATCAGCCCCAGCATTTT
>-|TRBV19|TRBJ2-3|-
CASSMMMQTSTDTQYF
TGTGCCAGTAGTATGATGATGCAGACAAGCACAGATACGCAGTATTTT
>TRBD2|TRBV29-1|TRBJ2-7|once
CSVGGLAGGREQYF
TGCAGCGTTGGGGGACTAGCGGGAGGGCGGGAGCAGTACTTC
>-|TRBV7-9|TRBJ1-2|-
CASSFLSDGYTF
TGTGCCAGCAGCTTTTTGTCCGATGGCTACACCTTC
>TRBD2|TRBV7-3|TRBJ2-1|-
CASSLSGGRNEQFF
TGTGCCAGCAGCTTATCTGGCGGGAGGAATGAGCAGTTCTTC
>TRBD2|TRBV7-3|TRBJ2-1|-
CASSQRAGGGEQFF
TGTGCCAGCAGCCAACGAGCGGGAGGGGGTGAGCAGTTCTTC
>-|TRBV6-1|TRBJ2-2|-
CASIRAGELFF
TGTGCCAGCATAAGGGCCGGGGAGCTGTTTTTT
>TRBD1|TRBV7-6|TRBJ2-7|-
CASSPWTGRRGEQYF
TGTGCCAGCAGCCCCTGGACAGGGCGGAGAGGCGAGCAGTACTTC
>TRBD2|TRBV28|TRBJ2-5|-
CATFAPSGRETQYF
TGTGCCACCTTTGCCCCTAGCGGGCGCGAGACCCAGTACTTC
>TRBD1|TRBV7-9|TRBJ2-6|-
CASSEQGAGANVLTF
TGTGCCAGCAGCGAACAGGGGGCTGGGGCCAACGTCCTGACTTTC
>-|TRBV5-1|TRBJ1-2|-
CASSLMSDSYGYTF
TGCGCCAGCAGCTTGATGTCGGACTCCTATGGCTACACCTTC
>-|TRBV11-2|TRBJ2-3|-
CASSLDRGTDTQYF
TGTGCCAGCAGCTTAGATCGGGGGACAGATACGCAGTATTTT
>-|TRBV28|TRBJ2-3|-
CASSLLSLAANTDTQYF
TGTGCCAGCAGTTTACTCTCCCTAGCAGCTAACACAGATACGCAGTATTTT
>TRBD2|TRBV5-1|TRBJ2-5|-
CASSPTGTSLQTQYF
TGCGCCAGCAGTCCTACCGGGACTAGCCTTCAGACCCAGTACTTC
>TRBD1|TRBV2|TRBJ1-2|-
CASPGYGTGGPFTF
TGTGCCAGCCCAGGATACGGGACAGGGGGACCTTTCACCTTC
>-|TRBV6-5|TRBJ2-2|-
CASSARVKGELFF
TGTGCCAGCAGTGCCAGGGTTAAGGGGGAGCTGTTTTTT
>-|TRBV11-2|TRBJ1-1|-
CASSLVGRGTEAFF
TGTGCCAGCAGCTTAGTCGGGCGGGGGACTGAAGCTTTCTTT
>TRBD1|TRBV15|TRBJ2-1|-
CATSRPGQGAKDEQFF
TGTGCCACCAGCAGACCCGGACAGGGGGCAAAGGATGAGCAGTTCTTC
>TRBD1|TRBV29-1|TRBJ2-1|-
CSVATGGSEQFF
TGCAGCGTTGCGACAGGGGGCTCTGAGCAGTTCTTC
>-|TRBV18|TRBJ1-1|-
CASRGHGQHLEAFF
TGTGCCAGCCGTGGTCACGGGCAGCATCTTGAAGCTTTCTTT
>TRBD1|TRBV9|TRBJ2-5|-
CASSEGTGDGSGETQYF
TGTGCCAGCAGCGAGGGGACAGGGGATGGAAGCGGAGAGACCCAGTACTTC
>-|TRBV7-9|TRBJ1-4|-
CASSPTATNEKLFF
TGTGCCAGCAGCCCGACAGCAACTAATGAAAAACTGTTTTTT
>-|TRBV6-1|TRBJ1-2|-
CASSVRGYGYTF
TGTGCCAGCAGTGTTAGAGGCTATGGCTACACCTTC
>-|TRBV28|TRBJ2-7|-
CASSSVAVSYEQYF
TGTGCCAGCAGCTCGGTGGCGGTCTCCTACGAGCAGTACTTC